The clone carrying this TCR beta chain has a count of ten or more. Its specificity is not known. The sample belongs to a study of T cell repertoires in cytomegalovirus infection. Study background: CMV infection plus the matching HLA type was flagged by public TCR beta signatures. Overall study findings and caveats: CMV carriers having the relevant HLA were flagged by cumulative public TCR beta family frequency. Ex vivo responses were dominated by HLA-C-restricted CMV-specific TCR beta clonotypes.

TCRdb fed the reads into MiXCR, producing one record per CDR3 protein. The repertoire holds around 100,000 distinct CDR3 sequences, with around a quarter as singletons. After removal of 5 bases from V and 4 bases from J, the junction contained 7 bases not matched to a gene. CDR1 is SGHVS and CDR2 is FQNEAQ in the germline V gene. The CDR3 runs 15 residues. This TCR was recovered from a human donor in good health (CMV status not recorded). Some clones in this sample may be carry-over from other donors' samples. The sample taken for sequencing was CD8+ T cells from PBMCs. The chain uses TRBV7-8 and TRBJ2-1, with 8 positions matching TRBD1. The CDR3 DNA is TGTGCCAGCAGCCAGGGGGCGGGAAGTTACAATGAGCAGTTCTTC. Its translation is CASSQGAGSYNEQFF.